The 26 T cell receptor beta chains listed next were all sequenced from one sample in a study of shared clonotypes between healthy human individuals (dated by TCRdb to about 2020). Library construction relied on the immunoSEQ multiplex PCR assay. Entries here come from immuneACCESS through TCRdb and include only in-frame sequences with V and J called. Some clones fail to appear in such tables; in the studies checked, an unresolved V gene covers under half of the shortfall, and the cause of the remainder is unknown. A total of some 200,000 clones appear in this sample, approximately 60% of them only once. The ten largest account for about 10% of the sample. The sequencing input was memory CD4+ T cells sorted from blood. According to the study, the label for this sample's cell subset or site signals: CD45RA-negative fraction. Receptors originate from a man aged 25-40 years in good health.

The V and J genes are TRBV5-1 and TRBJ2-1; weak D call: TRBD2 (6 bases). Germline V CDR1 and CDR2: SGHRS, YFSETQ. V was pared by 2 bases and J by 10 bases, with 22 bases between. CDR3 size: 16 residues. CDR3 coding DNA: TGCGCCAGCAGCTTTTTGGGGGACTTGGATCTGAGGGAGCAGTTCTTC. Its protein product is CASSFLGDLDLREQFF.

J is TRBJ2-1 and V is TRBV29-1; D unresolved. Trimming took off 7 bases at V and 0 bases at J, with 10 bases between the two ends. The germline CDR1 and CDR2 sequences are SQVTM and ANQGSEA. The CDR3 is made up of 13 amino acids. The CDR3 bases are TGCAGCGCCAGACTGGGCTCCTACAATGAGCAGTTCTTC. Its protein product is CSARLGSYNEQFF.

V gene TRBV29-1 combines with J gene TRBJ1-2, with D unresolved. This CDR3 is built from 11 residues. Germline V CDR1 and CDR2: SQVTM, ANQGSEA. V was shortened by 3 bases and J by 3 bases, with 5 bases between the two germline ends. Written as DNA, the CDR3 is TGCAGCGTTGACTTAGACTATGGCTACACCTTC. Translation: CSVDLDYGYTF.

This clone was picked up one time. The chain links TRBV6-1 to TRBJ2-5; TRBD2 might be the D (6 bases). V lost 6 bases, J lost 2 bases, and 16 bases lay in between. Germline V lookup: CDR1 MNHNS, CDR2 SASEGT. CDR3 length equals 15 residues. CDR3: CASSRIGGGQETQYF. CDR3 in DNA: TGTGCCAGCAGCCGCATAGGCGGAGGGCAAGAGACCCAGTACTTC.

CDR3 in amino acids: CASSSRGGAKSYGYTF. For the CDR3, the DNA is TGTGCCAGTAGTTCAAGAGGGGGGGCCAAATCCTATGGCTACACCTTC. The chain carries TRBV19 and TRBJ1-2, with a possible D match to TRBD1 (6 bases). Deletions cut 5 bases from V and 4 bases from J, with 20 bases between. Germline CDR1 is LNHDA and CDR2 is SQIVND (reference sequence). CDR3 length: 16 residues.

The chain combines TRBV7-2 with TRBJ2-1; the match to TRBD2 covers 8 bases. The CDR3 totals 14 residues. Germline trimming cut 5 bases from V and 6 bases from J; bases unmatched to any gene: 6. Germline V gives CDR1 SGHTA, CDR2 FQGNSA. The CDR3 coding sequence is TGTGCCAGCAGCAAGAGCGGGAGTTCCAATGAGCAGTTCTTC. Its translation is CASSKSGSSNEQFF.

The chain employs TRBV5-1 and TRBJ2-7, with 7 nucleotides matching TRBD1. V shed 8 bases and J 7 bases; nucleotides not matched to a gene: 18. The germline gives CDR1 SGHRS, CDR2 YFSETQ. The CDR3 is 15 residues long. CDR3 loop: CASKEGWDRRMEQYF. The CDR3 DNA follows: TGCGCCAGTAAGGAAGGTTGGGACAGAAGAATGGAGCAGTACTTC.

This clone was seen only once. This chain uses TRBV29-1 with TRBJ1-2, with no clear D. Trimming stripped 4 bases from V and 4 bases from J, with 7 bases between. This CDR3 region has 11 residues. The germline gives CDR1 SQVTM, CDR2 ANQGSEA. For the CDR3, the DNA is TGCAGCGTTGGTCCATCCTATGGCTACACCTTC. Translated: CSVGPSYGYTF.

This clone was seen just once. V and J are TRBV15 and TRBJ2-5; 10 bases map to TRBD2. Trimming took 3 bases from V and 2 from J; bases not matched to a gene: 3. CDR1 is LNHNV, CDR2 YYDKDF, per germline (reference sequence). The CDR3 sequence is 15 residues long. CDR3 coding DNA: TGTGCCACCAGCAGTCGACTAGCGGGTCAAGAGACCCAGTACTTC. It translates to CATSSRLAGQETQYF.

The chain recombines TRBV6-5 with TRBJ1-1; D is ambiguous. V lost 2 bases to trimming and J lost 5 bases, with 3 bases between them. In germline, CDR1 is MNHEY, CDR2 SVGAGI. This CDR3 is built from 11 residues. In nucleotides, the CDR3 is TGTGCCAGCAGTTACGGAACTGAAGCTTTCTTT. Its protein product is CASSYGTEAFF.

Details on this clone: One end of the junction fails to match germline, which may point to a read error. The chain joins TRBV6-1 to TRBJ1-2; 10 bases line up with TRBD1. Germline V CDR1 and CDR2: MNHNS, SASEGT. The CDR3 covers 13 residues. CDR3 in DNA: TGTGCCAGCAGTGAATCCCCGGGGACAGGGGACTTTTTC. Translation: CASSESPGTGDFF.

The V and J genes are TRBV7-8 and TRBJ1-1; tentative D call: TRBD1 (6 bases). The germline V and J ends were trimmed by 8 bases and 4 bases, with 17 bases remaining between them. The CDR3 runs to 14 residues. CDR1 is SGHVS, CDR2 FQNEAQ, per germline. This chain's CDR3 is CASGRGTAGTEAFF. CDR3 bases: TGTGCCAGCGGCAGGGGCACCGCAGGCACTGAAGCTTTCTTT.

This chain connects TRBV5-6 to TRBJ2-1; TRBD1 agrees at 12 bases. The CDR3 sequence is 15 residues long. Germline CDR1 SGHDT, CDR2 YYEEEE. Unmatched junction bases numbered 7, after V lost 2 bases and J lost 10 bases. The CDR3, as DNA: TGTGCCAGCAGCTTCATCGGGACAGGGGGCAGAGAGCAGTTCTTC. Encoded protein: CASSFIGTGGREQFF.

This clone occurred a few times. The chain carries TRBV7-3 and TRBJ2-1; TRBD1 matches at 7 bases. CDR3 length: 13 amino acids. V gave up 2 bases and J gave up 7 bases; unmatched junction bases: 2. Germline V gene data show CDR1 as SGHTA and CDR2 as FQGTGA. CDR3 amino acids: CASSLGTENEQFF. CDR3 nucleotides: TGTGCCAGCAGCTTAGGGACAGAAAATGAGCAGTTCTTC.

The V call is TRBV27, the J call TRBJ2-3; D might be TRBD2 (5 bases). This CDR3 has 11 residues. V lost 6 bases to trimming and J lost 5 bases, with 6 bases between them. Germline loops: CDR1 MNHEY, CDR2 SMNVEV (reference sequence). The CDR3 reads CASRREDTQYF. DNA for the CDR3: TGTGCCAGCAGACGGGAAGATACGCAGTATTTT.

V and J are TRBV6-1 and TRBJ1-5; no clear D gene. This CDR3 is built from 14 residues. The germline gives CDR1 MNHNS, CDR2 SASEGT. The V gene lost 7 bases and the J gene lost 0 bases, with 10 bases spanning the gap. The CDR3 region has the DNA TGTGCCAGCACGGCCGGGAATAGCAATCAGCCCCAGCATTTT. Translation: CASTAGNSNQPQHF.

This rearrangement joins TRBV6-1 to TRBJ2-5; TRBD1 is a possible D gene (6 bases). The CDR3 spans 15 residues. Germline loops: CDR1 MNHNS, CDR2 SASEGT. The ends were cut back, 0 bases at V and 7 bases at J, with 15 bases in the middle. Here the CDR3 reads CASSEAQGPLGTQYF. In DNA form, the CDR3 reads TGTGCCAGCAGTGAAGCACAGGGTCCTCTAGGGACCCAGTACTTC.

This CDR3 reads CASFPSRDMGSRANNQPQHF. The CDR3 region has the DNA TGTGCCAGCTTTCCAAGTAGGGACATGGGGTCGCGGGCCAACAATCAGCCCCAGCATTTT. The chain joins TRBV7-4 to TRBJ1-5, with D tentatively TRBD1 (6 bases). The V end was cut by 8 bases, the J end by 3 bases, with 32 bases between. The CDR3 has 20 residues. CDR1 is SGHVT, CDR2 SQSDAQ, per germline.

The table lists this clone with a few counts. CDR3 sequence reads: CASSVTGGASKNIQYF. CDR3 sequence (DNA): TGTGCCAGCAGTGTTACAGGGGGCGCTTCCAAAAACATTCAGTACTTC. The V gene is TRBV2, the J gene TRBJ2-4; TRBD1 matches 9 bases. The CDR3 length is 16 residues. The junction had 6 bases not matched to a gene; V was cut back by 4 bases and J by 2 bases. Germline CDR1 reads SNHLY; CDR2 reads FYNNEI.

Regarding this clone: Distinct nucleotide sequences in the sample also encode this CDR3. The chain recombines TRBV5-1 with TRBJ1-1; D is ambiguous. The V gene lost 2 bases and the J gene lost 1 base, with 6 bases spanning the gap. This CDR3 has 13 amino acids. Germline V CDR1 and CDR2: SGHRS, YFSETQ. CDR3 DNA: TGCGCCAGCAGCTTCGACACGAACACTGAAGCTTTCTTT. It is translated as CASSFDTNTEAFF.

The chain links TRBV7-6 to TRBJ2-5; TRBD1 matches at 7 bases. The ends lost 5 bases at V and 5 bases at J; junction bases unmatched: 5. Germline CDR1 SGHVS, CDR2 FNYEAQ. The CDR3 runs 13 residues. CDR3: CASSQGDLETQYF. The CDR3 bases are TGTGCCAGCAGCCAGGGGGACCTTGAGACCCAGTACTTC.

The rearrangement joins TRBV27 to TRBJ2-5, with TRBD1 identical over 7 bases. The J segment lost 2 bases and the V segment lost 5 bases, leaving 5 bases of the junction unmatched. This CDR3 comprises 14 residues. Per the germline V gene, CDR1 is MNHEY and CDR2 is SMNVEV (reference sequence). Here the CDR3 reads CASSPRDRQETQYF. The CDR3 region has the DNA TGTGCCAGCAGTCCTCGGGACAGACAAGAGACCCAGTACTTC.

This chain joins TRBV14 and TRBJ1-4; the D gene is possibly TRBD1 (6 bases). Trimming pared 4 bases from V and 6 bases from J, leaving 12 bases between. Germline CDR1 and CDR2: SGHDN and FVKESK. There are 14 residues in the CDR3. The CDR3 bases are TGTGCCAGCAGCCGGGACATTGAGGATGAAAAACTGTTTTTT. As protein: CASSRDIEDEKLFF.

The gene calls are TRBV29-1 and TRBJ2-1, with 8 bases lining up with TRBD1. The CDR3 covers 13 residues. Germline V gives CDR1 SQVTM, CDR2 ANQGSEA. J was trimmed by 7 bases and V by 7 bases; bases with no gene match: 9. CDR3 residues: CSGGQVRSNEQFF. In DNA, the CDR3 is TGCAGCGGGGGACAGGTGAGGTCGAATGAGCAGTTCTTC.

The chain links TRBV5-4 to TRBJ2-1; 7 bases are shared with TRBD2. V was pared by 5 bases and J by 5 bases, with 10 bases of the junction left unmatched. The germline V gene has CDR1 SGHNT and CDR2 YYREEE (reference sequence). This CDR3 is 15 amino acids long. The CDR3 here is CASSSLMGRDNEQFF. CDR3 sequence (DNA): TGTGCCAGCAGTTCACTAATGGGGAGGGACAATGAGCAGTTCTTC.

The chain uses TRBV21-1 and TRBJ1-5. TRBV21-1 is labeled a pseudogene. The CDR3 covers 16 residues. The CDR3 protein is CASSKLRGLVDQPQHF. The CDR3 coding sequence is TGTGCCAGCAGCAAGTTGCGGGGGTTAGTGGATCAGCCCCAGCATTTT.